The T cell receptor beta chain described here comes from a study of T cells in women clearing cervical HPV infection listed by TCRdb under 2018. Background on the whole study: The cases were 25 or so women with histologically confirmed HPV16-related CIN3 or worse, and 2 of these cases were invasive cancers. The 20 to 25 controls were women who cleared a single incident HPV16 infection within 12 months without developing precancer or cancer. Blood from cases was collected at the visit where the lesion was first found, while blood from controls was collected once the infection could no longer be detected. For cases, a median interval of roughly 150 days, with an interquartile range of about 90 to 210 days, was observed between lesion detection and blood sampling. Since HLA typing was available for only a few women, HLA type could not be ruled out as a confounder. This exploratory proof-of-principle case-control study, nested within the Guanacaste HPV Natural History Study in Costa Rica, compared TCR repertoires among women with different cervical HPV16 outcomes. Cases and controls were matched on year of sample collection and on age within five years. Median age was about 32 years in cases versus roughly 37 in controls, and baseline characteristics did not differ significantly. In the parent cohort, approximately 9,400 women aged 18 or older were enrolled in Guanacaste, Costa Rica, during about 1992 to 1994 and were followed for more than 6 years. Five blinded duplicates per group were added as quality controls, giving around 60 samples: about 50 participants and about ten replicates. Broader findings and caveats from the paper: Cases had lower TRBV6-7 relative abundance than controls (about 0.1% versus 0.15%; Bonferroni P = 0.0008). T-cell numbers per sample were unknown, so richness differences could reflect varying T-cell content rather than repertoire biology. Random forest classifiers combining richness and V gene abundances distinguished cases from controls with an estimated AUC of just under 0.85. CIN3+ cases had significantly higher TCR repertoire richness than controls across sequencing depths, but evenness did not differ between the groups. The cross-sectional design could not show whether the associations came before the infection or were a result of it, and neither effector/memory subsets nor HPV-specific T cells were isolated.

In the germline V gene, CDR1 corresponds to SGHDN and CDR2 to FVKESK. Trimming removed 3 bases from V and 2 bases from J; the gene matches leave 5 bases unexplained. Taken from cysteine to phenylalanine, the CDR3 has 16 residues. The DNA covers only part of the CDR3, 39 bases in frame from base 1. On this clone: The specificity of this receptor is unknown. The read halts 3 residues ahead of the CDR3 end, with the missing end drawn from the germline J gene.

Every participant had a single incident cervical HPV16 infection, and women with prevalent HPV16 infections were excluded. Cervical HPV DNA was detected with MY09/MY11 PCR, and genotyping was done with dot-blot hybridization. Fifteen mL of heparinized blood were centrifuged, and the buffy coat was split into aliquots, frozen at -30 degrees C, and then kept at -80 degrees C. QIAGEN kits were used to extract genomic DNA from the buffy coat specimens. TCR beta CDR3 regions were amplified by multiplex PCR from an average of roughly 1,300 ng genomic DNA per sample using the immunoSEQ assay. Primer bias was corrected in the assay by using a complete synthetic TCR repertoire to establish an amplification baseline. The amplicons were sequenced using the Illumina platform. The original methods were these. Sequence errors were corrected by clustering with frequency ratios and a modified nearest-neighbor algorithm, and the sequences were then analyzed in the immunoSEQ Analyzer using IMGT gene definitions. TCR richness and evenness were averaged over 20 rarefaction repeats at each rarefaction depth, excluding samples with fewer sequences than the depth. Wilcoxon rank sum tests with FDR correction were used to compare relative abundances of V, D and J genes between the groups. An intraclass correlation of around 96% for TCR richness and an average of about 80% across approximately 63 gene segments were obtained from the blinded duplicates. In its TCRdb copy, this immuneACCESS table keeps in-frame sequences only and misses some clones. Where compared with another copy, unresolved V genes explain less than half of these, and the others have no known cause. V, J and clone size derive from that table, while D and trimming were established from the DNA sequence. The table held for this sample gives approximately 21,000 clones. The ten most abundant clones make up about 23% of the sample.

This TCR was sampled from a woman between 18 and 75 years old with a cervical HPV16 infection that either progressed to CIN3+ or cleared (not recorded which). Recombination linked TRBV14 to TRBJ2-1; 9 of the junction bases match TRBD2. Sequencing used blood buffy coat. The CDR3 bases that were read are TGTGCCAGCAGCCAGAGACCTAGCGGGACCTACAATGAG. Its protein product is CASSQRPSGTYNE. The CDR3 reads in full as CASSQRPSGTYNEQFF.